Following are 23 T cell receptor beta chains from one sample sequenced in a study of cytomegalovirus exposure and HLA in healthy donors. The PCR was carried out with 60 Vbeta primers and 13 Jbeta primers. Clones were sequenced by immunoSEQ multiplex PCR, and TCRdb holds only the in-frame ones, with some missing. The table has some 120,000 clones, approximately 15% seen once. Sample: PBMCs. Source of these receptors: a woman between 18 and 29 years old in good health and CMV-seronegative.

This chain uses TRBV25-1 with TRBJ1-1; no clear D gene. Trimming pared 3 bases from V and 0 bases from J, leaving 8 bases between. Germline CDR1 MGHDK, CDR2 SYGVNS. The CDR3 sequence is 14 residues long. Written as DNA, the CDR3 is TGTGCCAGCAGTGACCCAGTGGTGAACACTGAAGCTTTCTTT. This sequence encodes CASSDPVVNTEAFF.

This clone was seen a handful of times. The chain is built from TRBV6-5 and TRBJ2-2; 12 positions agree with TRBD2. Per germline, CDR1 MNHEY and CDR2 SVGAGI. Trimming cost V 7 bases and J 6 bases; bases outside gene matches: 6. CDR3 length: 15 amino acids. CDR3 DNA sequence: TGTGCCAGCAACCTACTAGCGGGAGGCTCCGGGGAGCTGTTTTTT. This gives the protein CASNLLAGGSGELFF.

The chain employs TRBV4-2 and TRBJ1-2, with 7 bases identical to TRBD1. Germline CDR1 and CDR2: LGHNA and YNFKEQ. CDR3 length equals 16 residues. V lost 5 bases, J lost 7 bases, and 16 bases stayed unmatched. The CDR3 spells CASSKRGSGGGGGYTF. CDR3 in DNA: TGTGCCAGCAGCAAAAGGGGTTCAGGGGGTGGTGGTGGCTACACCTTC.

This clone was recorded once. The chain carries TRBV18 and TRBJ1-5; D gene unclear. The CDR3 has 14 residues. V was pared by 3 bases and J by 1 base, with 7 bases between. CDR1 is KGHSH, CDR2 LQKENI, per germline. The CDR3 spells CASSPEVSNQPQHF. For the CDR3, the DNA is TGTGCCAGCTCACCTGAGGTGAGCAATCAGCCCCAGCATTTT.

The rearrangement uses TRBV11-1 and TRBJ2-7; possible D gene TRBD2, 6 bases. Germline V gene data show CDR1 as SGHAT and CDR2 as FQDESV (reference sequence). This CDR3 has 13 amino acids. V dropped 5 bases and J dropped 6 bases, with 14 bases sitting between them. The CDR3 protein is CASSMGLGGEQYF. The CDR3 region has the DNA TGTGCCAGCAGCATGGGACTGGGTGGCGAGCAGTACTTC.

This chain links TRBV19 with TRBJ2-7; possibly TRBD1 for D (7 bases). There are 14 residues in the CDR3. Looked up from germline, CDR1 is LNHDA and CDR2 is SQIVND (reference sequence). Trimming pared 6 bases from V and 3 bases from J, leaving 15 bases between. This CDR3 is CASSSNRGGYEQYF. The DNA for the CDR3 is TGTGCCAGTAGCTCAAACAGGGGAGGCTACGAGCAGTACTTC.

This clone was picked up a small number of times. J is TRBJ2-1 and V is TRBV29-1; TRBD1 matches 10 bases. Germline loops: CDR1 SQVTM, CDR2 ANQGSEA. V was pared by 6 bases and J by 0 bases, with 5 bases of the junction left unmatched. There are 15 residues in the CDR3. CDR3 bases: TGCAGCGTCGACAGGGGGCTGAGCTCCTACAATGAGCAGTTCTTC. Residues: CSVDRGLSSYNEQFF.

The chain links TRBV5-6 to TRBJ2-3; 8 bases align to TRBD1. This CDR3 has 15 amino acids. Germline trimming cut 4 bases from V and 4 bases from J; bases unmatched to any gene: 8. Germline V lookup: CDR1 SGHDT, CDR2 YYEEEE. CDR3 nucleotide sequence: TGTGCCAGCAGCCAGACAGGGGTTTTGGCAGATACGCAGTATTTT. Its translation is CASSQTGVLADTQYF.

This clone was picked up a small number of times. This rearrangement joins TRBV19 to TRBJ2-1; 10 bases line up with TRBD1. Germline loops: CDR1 LNHDA, CDR2 SQIVND (reference sequence). V was pared by 5 bases and J by 7 bases, with 5 bases of the junction left unmatched. The CDR3 spans 14 residues. The CDR3 sequence is CASSPPGQGNEQFF. The CDR3 DNA follows: TGTGCCAGTAGTCCTCCGGGACAGGGGAATGAGCAGTTCTTC.

The chain carries TRBV5-6 and TRBJ2-5, with D perhaps TRBD1 (5 bases). CDR3 length equals 13 residues. The V and J ends lost 4 bases and 5 bases respectively, with 12 bases between them. Germline V gene sequence: CDR1 SGHDT, CDR2 YYEEEE. DNA of the CDR3: TGTGCCAGCAGCCGCGACAGAAAGGAGACCCAGTACTTC. Protein: CASSRDRKETQYF.

The chain couples TRBV11-2 to TRBJ1-1; unclear D gene. V lost 2 bases and J 1 base, leaving 5 bases between the germline ends. This CDR3 is built from 13 residues. Looked up from germline, CDR1 is SGHAT and CDR2 is FQNNGV. The CDR3 DNA follows: TGTGCCAGCAGCTTAACAGCGAACACTGAAGCTTTCTTT. It specifies CASSLTANTEAFF.

The V gene is TRBV20-1, the J gene TRBJ2-3; possibly TRBD2 for D (6 bases). Germline V gene sequence: CDR1 DFQATT, CDR2 SNEGSKA (reference sequence). This CDR3 has 11 residues. Trimming removed 6 bases at V and 5 bases at J, with 9 bases between. In nucleotides, the CDR3 is TGCAGTGCCGGCGGGGTAGATACGCAGTATTTT. Amino acids: CSAGGVDTQYF.

The chain combines TRBV19 with TRBJ1-5, with no clear D. CDR1 LNHDA and CDR2 SQIVND come from the germline V gene (reference sequence). There are 14 residues in the CDR3. Trimming took 1 base from V and 6 from J, leaving 10 bases between them. DNA of the CDR3: TGTGCCAGTAGTATAGCCCGGGGAAGTCAGCCCCAGCATTTT. Its protein is CASSIARGSQPQHF.

Only a few counts were recorded for this clone. The chain employs TRBV7-9 and TRBJ1-2; D possibly corresponds to TRBD1 (6 bases). Germline-derived CDR1 and CDR2 are SEHNR and FQNEAQ (reference sequence). CDR3 length: 15 residues. The V end lost 1 base, the J end lost 2 bases, and 11 bases lay between the germline ends. The CDR3 is CASSLDQGRNYGYTF. The DNA of the CDR3 is TGTGCCAGCAGCTTAGATCAGGGGAGAAACTATGGCTACACCTTC. Supplemented by reference TRBV7-9 and TRBJ1-2, the full variable domain reads DTGVSQNPRHKITKRGQNVTFRCDPISEHNRLYWYRQTLGQGPEFLTYFQNEAQLEKSRLLSDRFSAERPKGSFSTLEIQRTEQGDSAMYLCASSLDQGRNYGYTFGSGTRLTVV.

This clone has a handful of counts. This sequence joins TRBV28 and TRBJ1-1; D gene unclear. The CDR3 is made up of 14 amino acids. The V end lost 5 bases, the J end lost 1 base, and 11 bases lay between the germline ends. Germline lookup yields CDR1 MDHEN and CDR2 SYDVKM. The CDR3 sequence: CASSTGSENTEAFF. DNA of the CDR3: TGTGCCAGCAGTACCGGTTCCGAGAACACTGAAGCTTTCTTT.

This clone has more than one count but fewer than ten. The rearrangement uses TRBV29-1 and TRBJ2-2, with 9 bases fitting TRBD1. Trimming removed 6 bases from V and 5 bases from J; junction bases left unmatched: 4. The CDR3 loop spans 13 amino acids. Germline V lookup: CDR1 SQVTM, CDR2 ANQGSEA. Here the CDR3 reads CSVATGGTGELFF. The CDR3 region has the DNA TGCAGCGTCGCGACAGGGGGGACCGGGGAGCTGTTTTTT.

This clone has more than one count but fewer than ten. This chain connects TRBV2 to TRBJ1-5, with D maybe TRBD1 (6 bases). CDR1 and CDR2 from the germline V gene are SNHLY and FYNNEI. This CDR3 spans 14 amino acids. Trimming cost V 4 bases and J 1 base, with 8 bases left between them. In nucleotides, the CDR3 is TGTGCCAGCAGTGCCCAGGGGAGCAATCAGCCCCAGCATTTT. Residues: CASSAQGSNQPQHF. The full variable domain, with the rest looked up from reference TRBV2 and TRBJ1-5, is EPEVTQTPSHQVTQMGQEVILRCVPISNHLYFYWYRQILGQKVEFLVSFYNNEISEKSEIFDDQFSVERPDGSNFTLKIRSTKLEDSAMYFCASSAQGSNQPQHFGDGTRLSIL.

The J gene is TRBJ2-2, the V gene TRBV11-2; 11 nucleotides agree with TRBD2. This CDR3 is 16 amino acids long. Looked up from germline, CDR1 is SGHAT and CDR2 is FQNNGV. Losses at the gene ends were 5 bases for V and 3 bases for J; bases not matched to a gene: 5. The CDR3 here is CASSLLAGGDTGELFF. CDR3 sequence (DNA): TGTGCCAGCAGCCTTCTAGCGGGAGGCGACACCGGGGAGCTGTTTTTT.

This clone was detected a few times. The chain couples TRBV28 to TRBJ2-3; 12 bases match TRBD1. V dropped 6 bases and J dropped 3; count of bases not matched to a gene: 10. The CDR3 runs to 17 residues. In germline, CDR1 is MDHEN, CDR2 SYDVKM. CDR3 region: CASSAGTGGIQTDTQYF. The DNA for the CDR3 is TGTGCCAGCAGCGCCGGGACAGGGGGCATCCAGACAGATACGCAGTATTTT.

The rearrangement links TRBV27 to TRBJ2-7, with 10 bases aligning to TRBD1. CDR3 length: 16 amino acids. The germline CDR1 and CDR2 sequences are MNHEY and SMNVEV (reference sequence). V shed 2 bases, J shed 3 bases, and the junction held 7 bases outside the gene matches. The CDR3 DNA reads TGTGCCAGCAGTTTAGCAGGGACAGGGGTTAGCTACGAGCAGTACTTC. Residues: CASSLAGTGVSYEQYF.

This clone has a handful of counts. The CDR3 loop reads CASSTFAGVADTQYF. CDR3 nucleotide sequence: TGTGCCAGCAGCACCTTTGCGGGAGTGGCAGATACGCAGTATTTT. The chain couples TRBV9 to TRBJ2-3; 7 nucleotides match TRBD2. Germline loops: CDR1 SGDLS, CDR2 YYNGEE. CDR3 length equals 15 residues. With V trimmed by 4 bases and J by 4 bases, 9 bases remained unmatched.

This clone has only a few counts. The rearrangement links TRBV5-1 to TRBJ1-1; D call uncertain. The CDR3 contains 14 residues. CDR1 is SGHRS and CDR2 is YFSETQ in the germline V gene. The V and J ends lost 0 bases and 2 bases respectively, with 8 bases between them. In nucleotides, the CDR3 is TGCGCCAGCAGCTTGGTCGGGAGCAACACTGAAGCTTTCTTT. Its translation is CASSLVGSNTEAFF. The full variable domain, in which reference TRBV5-1 and TRBJ1-1 provide the parts outside the CDR3, is KAGVTQTPRYLIKTRGQQVTLSCSPISGHRSVSWYQQTPGQGLQFLFEYFSETQRNKGNFPGRFSGRQFSNSRSEMNVSTLELGDSALYLCASSLVGSNTEAFFGQGTRLTVV.

This chain connects TRBV15 to TRBJ2-7, with D perhaps matching TRBD1 (6 bases). The V gene's germline CDR1 is LNHNV and CDR2 YYDKDF (reference sequence). Between the trimmed V and J ends, which lost 8 bases and 7 bases, there was a span of 21 bases. The CDR3 is made up of 14 amino acids. The CDR3 sequence is CATARDKPSGEQYF. The CDR3 region has the DNA TGTGCCACCGCCCGGGACAAGCCTTCGGGGGAGCAGTACTTC.